Following are 21 T cell receptor beta chains from one sample sequenced in a study of T cell responses to AZD1222 COVID-19 vaccine. Only in-frame clones appear in the TCRdb table, and some are missing; sequencing was by immunoSEQ multiplex PCR. The repertoire holds about 130,000 clones, roughly nine tenths seen once, with about 2.1% in the top ten. Sequenced here: peripheral blood, sampled on day 0 of AZD1222 vaccination. These receptor sequences come from an adult in good health.

The J gene is TRBJ2-5, the V gene TRBV12-3 or TRBV12-4; 8 nucleotides agree with TRBD2. The CDR3 totals 13 residues. J was trimmed by 1 base and V by 8 bases; bases with no gene match: 3. CDR3 coding DNA: TGTGCCAGCGGCGGGGGGACCCAAGAGACCCAGTACTTC. Amino acid sequence: CASGGGTQETQYF.

The chain is built from TRBV24-1 and TRBJ1-4; maybe TRBD1 (5 bases). The CDR3 extends over 14 amino acids. Per germline, CDR1 KGHDR and CDR2 SFDVKD. V lost 4 bases to trimming and J lost 7 bases, with 12 bases between them. The CDR3 nucleotides read TGTGCCACCAGTGACCGGGACGGCGGTGAAAAACTGTTTTTT. This translates into CATSDRDGGEKLFF.

This chain joins TRBV19 and TRBJ1-5; D is possibly TRBD1 (6 bases). Per the germline V gene, CDR1 is LNHDA and CDR2 is SQIVND (reference sequence). There are 13 residues in the CDR3. V was trimmed by 6 bases and J by 7 bases, leaving 13 bases between them. CDR3 sequence (DNA): TGTGCCAGTAGCGGGGGGCCGGGGCAGCCCCAGCATTTT. Amino acid sequence: CASSGGPGQPQHF.

This chain uses TRBV4-3 with TRBJ2-2; D might be TRBD2 (5 bases). The V gene's germline CDR1 is LGHNA and CDR2 YSLEER. V was shortened by 3 bases and J by 9 bases, with 17 bases between the two germline ends. CDR3 length equals 15 residues. Written as DNA, the CDR3 is TGCGCCAGCAGCCAGACCGGGGAATCCGTTTGGGAGCTGTTTTTT. This translates into CASSQTGESVWELFF.

This clone came up once. The chain combines TRBV7-8 with TRBJ2-7; D may be TRBD1 or TRBD2 (5 bases each). The CDR3 spans 16 residues. From germline, CDR1 is SGHVS and CDR2 FQNEAQ. Trimming shortened V by 5 bases and J by 2 bases, and 19 bases separated the two germline ends. CDR3 sequence (DNA): TGTGCCAGCAGCCCGAGGACCGGGACGGAGACCTACGAGCAGTACTTC. This translates into CASSPRTGTETYEQYF.

The chain links TRBV9 to TRBJ2-1; D call uncertain. V was pared by 1 base and J by 0 bases, with 8 bases between. Germline V gives CDR1 SGDLS, CDR2 YYNGEE. This CDR3 spans 15 amino acids. CDR3 sequence reads: CASSVRSRSYNEQFF. The CDR3 DNA sequence: TGTGCCAGCAGCGTACGTAGCCGCTCCTACAATGAGCAGTTCTTC.

The chain carries TRBV11-2 and TRBJ2-5; the D is unclear. The length of the CDR3 is 11 residues. Trimming left V 5 bases short and J 7 bases short, with 8 bases between. Germline loops: CDR1 SGHAT, CDR2 FQNNGV. The CDR3 DNA reads TGTGCCAGCAGCCCCGGTCGGACCCAGTACTTC. Protein product: CASSPGRTQYF. Full variable domain (outside the CDR3, taken from reference TRBV11-2 and TRBJ2-5): EAGVAQSPRYKIIEKRQSVAFWCNPISGHATLYWYQQILGQGPKLLIQFQNNGVVDDSQLPKDRFSAERLKGVDSTLKIQPAKLEDSAVYLCASSPGRTQYFGPGTRLLVL.

This chain uses TRBV13 with TRBJ1-1; D is uncertain. V dropped 2 bases and J dropped 7 bases, with 8 bases sitting between them. Germline CDR1 is PRHDT and CDR2 is FYEKMQ (reference sequence). The CDR3 consists of 12 residues. Here the CDR3 reads CASSLLFDEAFF. CDR3 DNA: TGTGCCAGCAGCTTACTTTTCGATGAAGCTTTCTTT. The full variable domain, with the rest looked up from reference TRBV13 and TRBJ1-1, is AAGVIQSPRHLIKEKRETATLKCYPIPRHDTVYWYQQGPGQDPQFLISFYEKMQSDKGSIPDRFSAQQFSDYHSELNMSSLELGDSALYFCASSLLFDEAFFGQGTRLTVV.

The rearrangement uses TRBV28 and TRBJ2-7; TRBD1 matches 12 bases. Germline V CDR1 and CDR2: MDHEN, SYDVKM. V dropped 11 bases and J dropped 4; count of bases not matched to a gene: 6. CDR3 length: 13 amino acids. The CDR3 is CAGGTGGRYEQYF. CDR3 bases: TGTGCCGGTGGGACAGGGGGCAGGTACGAGCAGTACTTC.

The chain uses TRBV3-1 (or the pseudogene TRBV3-2) and TRBJ2-7; TRBD1 is a possible D gene (6 bases). The CDR3 totals 14 residues. The V end was cut by 4 bases, the J end by 7 bases, with 17 bases between. Germline V lookup: CDR1 LGHDT, CDR2 YNNKEL (reference sequence). DNA for the CDR3: TGTGCCAGCAGCCCTCACGGGACACGGGATGAGCAGTACTTC. Amino acids: CASSPHGTRDEQYF.

This clone has only one observation. The chain joins TRBV28 to TRBJ1-6; D may be TRBD1 (5 bases). The CDR3 covers 13 residues. V lost 5 bases and J 9 bases, leaving 11 bases between the germline ends. Per germline, CDR1 MDHEN and CDR2 SYDVKM. CDR3 residues: CASSRGVGSPLHF. The DNA of the CDR3 is TGTGCCAGCAGTCGAGGGGTCGGTTCACCCCTCCACTTT.

The chain joins TRBV29-1 to TRBJ1-1; the D gene is possibly TRBD1 (6 bases). V lost 7 bases, J lost 5 bases, and 17 bases lay in between. This CDR3 has 13 amino acids. CDR1 and CDR2 (germline): SQVTM, ANQGSEA. The CDR3 protein is CSADMGQGTEAFF. As DNA, the CDR3 is TGCAGCGCTGATATGGGGCAGGGGACTGAAGCTTTCTTT.

This chain joins TRBV11-2 and TRBJ2-1; D is perhaps TRBD1 or TRBD2 (6 bases each). CDR1 is SGHAT and CDR2 is FQNNGV in the germline V gene. The CDR3 spans 16 residues. Trimming took off 5 bases at V and 5 bases at J, with 19 bases between the two ends. CDR3 nucleotides: TGTGCCAGCAGCCCACGTCCCGGGGGCCTACACAATGAGCAGTTCTTC. This codes for CASSPRPGGLHNEQFF. Based on the CDR3 plus reference TRBV11-2 and TRBJ2-1, the full variable domain is EAGVAQSPRYKIIEKRQSVAFWCNPISGHATLYWYQQILGQGPKLLIQFQNNGVVDDSQLPKDRFSAERLKGVDSTLKIQPAKLEDSAVYLCASSPRPGGLHNEQFFGPGTRLTVL.

CDR3 in amino acids: CASSEYAADKWLGYTF. For the CDR3, the DNA is TGTGCCAGCAGTGAATATGCCGCCGACAAGTGGCTCGGCTACACCTTC. The V and J genes are TRBV25-1 and TRBJ1-2; D not certain. V shed 0 bases and J shed 8 bases, with 19 bases lying between them. Germline CDR1 reads MGHDK; CDR2 reads SYGVNS. This CDR3 spans 16 amino acids.

This chain links TRBV3-1 (or the pseudogene TRBV3-2) with TRBJ1-2; D is perhaps TRBD1 (5 bases). This CDR3 has 12 residues. Looked up from germline, CDR1 is LGHDT and CDR2 is YNNKEL (reference sequence). Trimming took 3 bases from V and 7 from J, leaving 9 bases between them. The CDR3 loop reads CASSHVRVGYTF. The CDR3 DNA reads TGTGCCAGCAGCCACGTCAGGGTTGGCTACACCTTC.

V gene TRBV6-1 combines with J gene TRBJ2-1; D not resolved. The ends were cut back, 1 base at V and 9 bases at J, with 4 bases in the middle. CDR1 is MNHNS and CDR2 is SASEGT in the germline V gene. The CDR3 loop spans 11 amino acids. The CDR3 DNA reads TGTGCCAGCAGTGAAGTGTCTGAGCAGTTCTTC. Translation: CASSEVSEQFF.

The gene calls are TRBV6-5 and TRBJ2-5; no clear D gene. CDR1 is MNHEY, CDR2 SVGAGI, per germline. The CDR3 contains 10 residues. Deletions cut 8 bases from V and 5 bases from J, with 6 bases between. The chain's CDR3 is CASSIETQYF. The DNA of the CDR3 is TGTGCCAGCTCTATTGAGACCCAGTACTTC.

The V call is TRBV12-3 or TRBV12-4, the J call TRBJ2-2; no firm D call. This CDR3 is 11 amino acids long. The ends were cut back, 7 bases at V and 5 bases at J, with 5 bases in the middle. The CDR3 region has the DNA TGTGCCAGCATGAAGACCGGGGAGCTGTTTTTT. Translation: CASMKTGELFF.

The chain links TRBV5-6 to TRBJ1-5; tentatively, D is TRBD1 (5 bases). Trimming removed 0 bases at V and 6 bases at J, with 7 bases between. This CDR3 comprises 13 residues. Germline V lookup: CDR1 SGHDT, CDR2 YYEEEE. CDR3: CASSLAGVQPQHF. As DNA, the CDR3 is TGTGCCAGCAGCTTGGCGGGGGTTCAGCCCCAGCATTTT. The variable domain in full, completed from reference TRBV5-6 and TRBJ1-5, reads DAGVTQSPTHLIKTRGQQVTLRCSPKSGHDTVSWYQQALGQGPQFIFQYYEEEERQRGNFPDRFSGHQFPNYSSELNVNALLLGDSALYLCASSLAGVQPQHFGDGTRLSIL.

The chain employs TRBV5-1 and TRBJ1-4; D is possibly TRBD1 (5 bases). The CDR3 runs to 14 residues. Trimming shortened V by 0 bases and J by 8 bases, and 11 bases separated the two germline ends. Germline CDR1 and CDR2: SGHRS and YFSETQ. CDR3 coding DNA: TGCGCCAGCAGCTTGGAGGGGCCGGGAGAAAAACTGTTTTTT. Translation gives CASSLEGPGEKLFF.

This sequence joins TRBV14 and TRBJ1-1; 7 nucleotides align to TRBD1. The CDR3 has 18 amino acids. Germline loops: CDR1 SGHDN, CDR2 FVKESK. After removal of 1 base from V and 0 bases from J, the junction contained 11 bases not matched to a gene. CDR3 nucleotide sequence: TGTGCCAGCAGCCAAGCAGGTTACAGGGGTTTATTGAACACTGAAGCTTTCTTT. Translation: CASSQAGYRGLLNTEAFF. The whole variable domain, filled in from reference TRBV14 and TRBJ1-1, reads EAGVTQFPSHSVIEKGQTVTLRCDPISGHDNLYWYRRVMGKEIKFLLHFVKESKQDESGMPNNRFLAERTGGTYSTLKVQPAELEDSGVYFCASSQAGYRGLLNTEAFFGQGTRLTVV.